A selection of T cell receptor beta chains follows, all from one sample in a study of cytomegalovirus exposure and HLA in healthy donors. Clones were read by immunoSEQ multiplex PCR, and TCRdb kept only the in-frame ones, dropping some. Among about 160,000 clones listed, approximately 86% were seen once. The source material was PBMCs. These receptors were collected from a woman younger than 30 in good health and CMV-seronegative. The CDR3 runs from the conserved cysteine through the conserved F or W. Each record gives: V gene, J gene, CDR3 protein.

v_gene: TRBV10-3; j_gene: TRBJ1-6; CDR3aa: CAIRSGQGNSPLHF
v_gene: TRBV27; j_gene: .; CDR3aa: CASMGPLSYEQYF
v_gene: TRBV27; j_gene: TRBJ2-2; CDR3aa: CASSLSVREWRSGELFF
v_gene: TRBV19; j_gene: TRBJ1-5; CDR3aa: CASSIVGEDWSNQPQHF
v_gene: TRBV10-3; j_gene: TRBJ2-5; CDR3aa: CAISTTGDETQYF
v_gene: TRBV6-4; j_gene: TRBJ1-1; CDR3aa: CASSDSPENTEAFF
v_gene: TRBV7-9; j_gene: TRBJ2-1; CDR3aa: CASSGSVDEQFF
v_gene: TRBV6-5; j_gene: TRBJ2-1; CDR3aa: CASSYLVWIQDEQFF
v_gene: TRBV2; j_gene: TRBJ2-5; CDR3aa: CASEGGETQYF
v_gene: TRBV11-2; j_gene: TRBJ2-1; CDR3aa: CASSLEWTTDEQFF
v_gene: TRBV28; j_gene: TRBJ2-3; CDR3aa: CASSLTSLTDTQYF
v_gene: TRBV5-1; j_gene: TRBJ1-1; CDR3aa: CASSPTGNTEAFF
v_gene: TRBV5-1; j_gene: TRBJ1-1; CDR3aa: CASSPGREHFEAFF
v_gene: TRBV9; j_gene: TRBJ1-4; CDR3aa: CASSWKGTTNEKLFF
v_gene: TRBV5-1; j_gene: TRBJ2-3; CDR3aa: CASTGTGGTDTQYF
v_gene: TRBV28; j_gene: TRBJ2-3; CDR3aa: CASSLLEDRENTQYF
v_gene: TRBV4-1; j_gene: TRBJ2-7; CDR3aa: CASSQASGLADYEQYF
v_gene: TRBV28; j_gene: TRBJ2-1; CDR3aa: CASSAGGDYNEQFF
v_gene: TRBV5-4; j_gene: TRBJ2-7; CDR3aa: CASSRTGGPSYEQYF
v_gene: TRBV7-9; j_gene: TRBJ2-3; CDR3aa: CASSSMTDTQYF
v_gene: TRBV27; j_gene: TRBJ2-3; CDR3aa: CASSLLGMWGTDTQYF
v_gene: TRBV9; j_gene: TRBJ2-7; CDR3aa: CASSPISVSNEQYF
v_gene: TRBV5-1; j_gene: TRBJ1-5; CDR3aa: CASSAQQGIQPQHF
v_gene: TRBV19; j_gene: TRBJ2-1; CDR3aa: CASSIDPTSEQFF
v_gene: TRBV21-1; j_gene: TRBJ2-5; CDR3aa: CASSTSGTSGSAGETQYF
v_gene: TRBV2; j_gene: TRBJ1-5; CDR3aa: CASSFANQPQHF